This T cell receptor (beta chain) was captured by sequencing in a study of OX40 agonist ivuxolimab in advanced cancers. Study-wide context: Patients were infused with ivuxolimab every 2 weeks at 0.01 to 10 mg/kg.

This table comes from immunoSEQ multiplex PCR, and its TCRdb copy is limited to in-frame clones, with some not included. Of around 93,000 clones listed, more than 75% were seen once; the top ten hold about 1.6%. The germline V gene has CDR1 LNHDA and CDR2 SQIVND (reference sequence). The ends lost 10 bases at V and 5 bases at J; junction bases unmatched: 13. The CDR3 covers 15 residues. With regard to this clone: Its antigen is currently unknown.

General study results and limits: CD4+ and CD8+ blood T cells expanded clonally by week 6 at 0.1 to 3.0 mg/kg.

This sample comprised CD4+ or CD8+ T cells sorted from blood, obtained in a trial of the OX40 agonist ivuxolimab. The sequence came from an adult with an advanced solid tumor such as melanoma, head and neck, liver or kidney cancer. This sequence joins TRBV19 and TRBJ2-1, with 8 bases fitting TRBD2. The CDR3 region has the DNA TGTGCCACCAGAGACCGGAGCGGGGGAAACAATGAGCAGTTCTTC. This gives the protein CATRDRSGGNNEQFF.